This TCR beta chain was captured in a study of graft-versus-host responses after intestinal transplantation. Study background: Transplant types were multivisceral, liver-intestinal, or isolated intestinal. All recipients got anti-thymocyte globulin induction, then tacrolimus and steroids for 2 to 4 years.

The study, taken as a whole, reports: Early post-transplant HvG declines tracked with peak circulating GvH clone levels.

Method: immunoSEQ multiplex PCR; TCRdb's copy keeps in-frame clones and lacks some. There are 70,000 to 95,000 clones in the sample; approximately 87% occur only once, and nearly 0.11% lies in the top ten. CDR1 and CDR2 from the germline V gene are SGHRS and YFSETQ. V was cut by 4 bases and J by 2 bases, with 9 bases left in between. The CDR3 loop spans 13 amino acids. Of note for this clone: Its antigen is still unknown.

The sequenced sample was unstimulated CD4+ T cells sorted from spleen or lymph node cells, obtained before intestinal transplant. The TCR comes from a human donor who received an intestinal transplant. The chain links TRBV5-1 to TRBJ1-1; D not certain. The DNA of the CDR3 is TGCGCCAGCAGCGGCCAGAACAACACTGAAGCTTTCTTT. As protein: CASSGQNNTEAFF.